Presented here are 9 T cell receptor beta chains from one specimen sequenced in a study of cytomegalovirus exposure and HLA in healthy donors. The table came from immunoSEQ multiplex PCR; TCRdb's copy has only in-frame clones and leaves some out. Of about 200,000 clones in the sample, 81% were seen once. Sequenced: PBMCs. Receptor source: a woman aged 30 to 39 in good health and CMV-seronegative.

In this sample, this clone turned up once. V and J are TRBV19 and TRBJ2-5; D is ambiguous. Trimming stripped 5 bases from V and 5 bases from J, with 9 bases between. The germline V gene has CDR1 LNHDA and CDR2 SQIVND (reference sequence). The CDR3 loop spans 12 amino acids. CDR3 nucleotide sequence: TGTGCCAGTAGTGGGTCGAGGGAGACCCAGTACTTC. This sequence encodes CASSGSRETQYF. The entire variable domain, with the rest obtained from reference TRBV19 and TRBJ2-5, is as follows: DGGITQSPKYLFRKEGQNVTLSCEQNLNHDAMYWYRQDPGQGLRLIYYSQIVNDFQKGDIAEGYSVSREKKESFPLTVTSAQKNPTAFYLCASSGSRETQYFGPGTRLLVL.

The rearrangement links TRBV6-1 to TRBJ1-6; 9 nucleotides agree with TRBD1. Germline V gene data show CDR1 as MNHNS and CDR2 as SASEGT. After removal of 5 bases from V and 7 bases from J, the junction contained 6 bases not matched to a gene. CDR3 length equals 15 residues. CDR3 sequence: CASSPLTGGNSPLHF. CDR3 DNA sequence: TGTGCCAGCAGTCCGCTGACAGGGGGAAATTCACCCCTCCACTTT.

The V call is TRBV7-2, the J call TRBJ2-1, with 7 positions matching TRBD2. Germline lookup yields CDR1 SGHTA and CDR2 FQGNSA. V lost 0 bases to trimming and J lost 3 bases; unmatched junction nucleotides: 2. The CDR3 runs to 15 residues. In DNA, the CDR3 is TGTGCCAGCAGCTTAGCGGGAGGGCTCTACAATGAGCAGTTCTTC. Translation: CASSLAGGLYNEQFF.

J is TRBJ1-1 and V is TRBV6-5; 7 bases fit TRBD1. V shed 4 bases and J 0 bases; nucleotides not matched to a gene: 8. CDR3 length: 16 residues. In germline, CDR1 is MNHEY, CDR2 SVGAGI. The CDR3 sequence is CASSFRTGILNTEAFF. CDR3 coding DNA: TGTGCCAGCAGTTTCCGGACAGGCATCCTGAACACTGAAGCTTTCTTT.

The chain is built from TRBV7-3 and TRBJ2-1, with TRBD2 matching over 9 bases. The CDR3 spans 16 residues. Germline assignment: CDR1 SGHTA and CDR2 FQGTGA. V lost 1 base and J lost 8; bases outside the gene matches: 9. This chain's CDR3 is CASSLRSSGEPHEQFF. The CDR3 bases are TGTGCCAGCAGCTTAAGATCTAGCGGGGAACCCCATGAGCAGTTCTTC.

The chain employs TRBV9 and TRBJ2-7; D perhaps matches TRBD1 (5 bases). The CDR3 totals 14 residues. V was cut by 0 bases and J by 2 bases, with 9 bases left in between. Germline lookup yields CDR1 SGDLS and CDR2 YYNGEE. CDR3 coding DNA: TGTGCCAGCAGCGTAGGTGTGACAGCCTACGAGCAGTACTTC. This encodes CASSVGVTAYEQYF.

V gene TRBV5-1 combines with J gene TRBJ1-1, with D perhaps matching TRBD1 (6 bases). This CDR3 has 15 residues. Trimming removed 3 bases from V and 1 base from J, with 13 bases in between. Looked up from germline, CDR1 is SGHRS and CDR2 is YFSETQ. CDR3 amino acids: CASSYTGSGNTEAFF. CDR3 DNA sequence: TGCGCCAGCAGCTACACAGGGTCGGGGAACACTGAAGCTTTCTTT.

The V call is TRBV7-3, the J call TRBJ2-3, with a possible D match to TRBD2 (6 bases). V lost 5 bases to trimming and J lost 0 bases, with 9 bases between them. There are 14 residues in the CDR3. Germline V lookup: CDR1 SGHTA, CDR2 FQGTGA. CDR3: CASSPGSSTDTQYF. As DNA, the CDR3 is TGTGCCAGCAGCCCCGGGAGCAGCACAGATACGCAGTATTTT.

The chain carries TRBV15 and TRBJ1-2; the D is unclear. This CDR3 region has 14 residues. Germline V gives CDR1 LNHNV, CDR2 YYDKDF (reference sequence). Trimming pared 3 bases from V and 0 bases from J, leaving 8 bases between. The CDR3 coding sequence is TGTGCCACCAGCAGGGAGGTTCCTAACTATGGCTACACCTTC. This sequence encodes CATSREVPNYGYTF.